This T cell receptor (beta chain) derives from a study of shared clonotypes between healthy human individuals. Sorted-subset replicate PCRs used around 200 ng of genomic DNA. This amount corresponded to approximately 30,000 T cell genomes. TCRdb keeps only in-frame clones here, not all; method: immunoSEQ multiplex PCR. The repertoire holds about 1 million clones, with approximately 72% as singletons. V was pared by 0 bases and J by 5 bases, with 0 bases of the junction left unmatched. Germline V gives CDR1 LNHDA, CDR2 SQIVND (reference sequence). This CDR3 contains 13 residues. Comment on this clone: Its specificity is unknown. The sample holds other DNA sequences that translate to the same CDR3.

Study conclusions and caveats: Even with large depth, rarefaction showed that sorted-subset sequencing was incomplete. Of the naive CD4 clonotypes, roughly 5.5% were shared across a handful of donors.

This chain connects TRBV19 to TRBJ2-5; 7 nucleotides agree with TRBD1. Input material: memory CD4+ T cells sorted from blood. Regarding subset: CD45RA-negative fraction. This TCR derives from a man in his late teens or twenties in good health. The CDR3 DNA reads TGTGCCAGTAGTATAGACAGGGGGGAGACCCAGTACTTC. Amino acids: CASSIDRGETQYF.